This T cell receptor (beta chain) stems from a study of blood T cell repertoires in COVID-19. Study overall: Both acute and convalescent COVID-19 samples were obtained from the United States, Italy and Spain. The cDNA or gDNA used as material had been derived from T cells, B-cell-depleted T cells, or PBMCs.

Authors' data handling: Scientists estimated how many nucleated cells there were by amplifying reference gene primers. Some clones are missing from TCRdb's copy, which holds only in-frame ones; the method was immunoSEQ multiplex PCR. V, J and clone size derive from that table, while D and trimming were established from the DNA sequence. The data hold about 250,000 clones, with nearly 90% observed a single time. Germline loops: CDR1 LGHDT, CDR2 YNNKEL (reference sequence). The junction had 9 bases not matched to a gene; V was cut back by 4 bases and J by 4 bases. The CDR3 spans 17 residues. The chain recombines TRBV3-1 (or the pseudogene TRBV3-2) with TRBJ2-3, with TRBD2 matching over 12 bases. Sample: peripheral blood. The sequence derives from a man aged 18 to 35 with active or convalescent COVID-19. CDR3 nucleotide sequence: TGTGCCAGCAGCCCGTACCGGACTAGCGGGGATCCAGATACGCAGTATTTT. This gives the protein CASSPYRTSGDPDTQYF.